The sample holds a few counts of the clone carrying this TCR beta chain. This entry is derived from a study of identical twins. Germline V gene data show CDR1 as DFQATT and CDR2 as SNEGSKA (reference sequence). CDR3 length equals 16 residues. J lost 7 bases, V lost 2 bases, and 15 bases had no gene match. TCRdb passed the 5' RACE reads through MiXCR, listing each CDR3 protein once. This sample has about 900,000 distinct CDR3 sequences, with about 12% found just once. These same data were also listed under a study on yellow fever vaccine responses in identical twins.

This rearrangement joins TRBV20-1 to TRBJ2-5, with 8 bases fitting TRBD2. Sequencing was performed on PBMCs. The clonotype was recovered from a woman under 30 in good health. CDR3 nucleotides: TGCAGTGCTAGAACTCAACCTAGCGGGTCAGTTGGGACCCAGTACTTC. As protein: CSARTQPSGSVGTQYF.